The source of this T cell receptor beta chain is a study of blood T cell repertoires in COVID-19. For the study at large: Spain, Italy and the United States supplied samples that represented acute and convalescent COVID-19. The cDNA or gDNA used as material had been derived from T cells, B-cell-depleted T cells, or PBMCs.

Original processing methods: Amplification of reference gene primers provided the estimated nucleated cell counts. Profiled with immunoSEQ multiplex PCR; TCRdb holds only in-frame clones, not every one. V and J calls and clone size come straight from that table; D and trimming were deduced from the DNA. The profile covers roughly 110,000 clones, with about 85% appearing a single time and about 3.6% taken by the ten largest. On this clone itself: The junction departs from the called germline gene at one end, perhaps through a read error.

The CDR3 is made up of 13 amino acids. Germline values: CDR1 SQVTM, CDR2 ANQGSEA. Sequencing input: peripheral blood. The sequence was collected from a man between 35 and 55 years old with acute or convalescent COVID-19. The gene calls are TRBV29-1 and TRBJ1-1; 7 bases align to TRBD1. CDR3 loop: CSGSTGANAEAFF. In DNA, the CDR3 is TGCAGCGGCTCAACAGGGGCGAACGCTGAAGCTTTCTTT.